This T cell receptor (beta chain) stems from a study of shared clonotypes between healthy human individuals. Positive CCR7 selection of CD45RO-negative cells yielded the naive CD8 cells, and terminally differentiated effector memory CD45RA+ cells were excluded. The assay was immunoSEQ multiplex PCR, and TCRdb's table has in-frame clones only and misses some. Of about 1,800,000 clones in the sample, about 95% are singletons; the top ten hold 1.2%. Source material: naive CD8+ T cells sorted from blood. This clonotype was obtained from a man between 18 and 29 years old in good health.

CDR3 amino acids: CASSPWASGHEQYF. The CDR3 coding sequence is TGTGCCAGCAGTCCGTGGGCTAGCGGCCACGAGCAGTACTTC. V usage is TRBV6-6 and J usage is TRBJ2-7, with 7 bases matching TRBD2. From germline, CDR1 is MNHNY and CDR2 SVGAGI (reference sequence). The CDR3 is 14 amino acids. The ends lost 5 bases at V and 5 bases at J; junction bases unmatched: 9.